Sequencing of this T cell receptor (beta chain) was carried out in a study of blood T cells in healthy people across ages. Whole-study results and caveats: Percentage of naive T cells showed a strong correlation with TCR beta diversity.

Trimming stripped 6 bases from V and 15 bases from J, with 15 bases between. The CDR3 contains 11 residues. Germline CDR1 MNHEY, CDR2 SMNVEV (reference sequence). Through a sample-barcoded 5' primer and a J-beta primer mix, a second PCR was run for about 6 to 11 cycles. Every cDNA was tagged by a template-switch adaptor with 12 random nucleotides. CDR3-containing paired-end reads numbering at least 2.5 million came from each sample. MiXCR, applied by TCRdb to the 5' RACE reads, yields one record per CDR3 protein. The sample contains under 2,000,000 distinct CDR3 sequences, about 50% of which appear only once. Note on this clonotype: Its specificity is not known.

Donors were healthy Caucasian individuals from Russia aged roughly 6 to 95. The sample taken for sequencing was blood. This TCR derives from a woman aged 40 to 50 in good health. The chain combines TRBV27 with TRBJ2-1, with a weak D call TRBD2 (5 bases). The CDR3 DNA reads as TGTGCCAGCAGCCCGGGGATTGAGAGGTTCTTC. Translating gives CASSPGIERFF.